A single sample is the source of the 32 T cell receptor beta chains below, sequenced in a study of cytomegalovirus exposure and HLA in healthy donors. Primers: 60 Vbeta forward and 13 Jbeta reverse. Here immunoSEQ multiplex PCR was the method, and the copy in TCRdb shows in-frame clones only, minus some. This repertoire shows tens of thousands of clones, approximately 77% found once; its top ten account for roughly 3.7%. Sequencing was done on a sample of PBMCs. These TCRs come from a man younger than 40 in good health and CMV-seronegative.

The chain has TRBV4-3 and TRBJ2-5; tentative D call: TRBD2 (6 bases). The end of the DNA aligns better with TRBJ2-7, so the J call may be wrong. The CDR3 runs to 15 residues. Germline CDR1 reads LGHNA; CDR2 reads YSLEER. The CDR3 loop reads CASSQFWGDTYEQYF. In DNA form, the CDR3 reads TGCGCCAGCAGCCAATTTTGGGGGGATACCTACGAGCAGTACTTC.

Of note for this clone: The junction and the germline gene differ at one end; a read error may be behind it. This sample includes further DNA sequences coding for the same CDR3. The chain is built from TRBV28 and TRBJ1-5; D may be TRBD1 (6 bases). The CDR3 runs to 15 residues. Germline values: CDR1 MDHEN, CDR2 SYDVKM. In nucleotides, the CDR3 is TGCGCCAGCTTGGTACAGGGCGGTAGCAATCAGCCCCAGCATTTT. Protein: CASLVQGGSNQPQHF.

This rearrangement joins TRBV9 to TRBJ1-4; TRBD1 matches at 7 bases. The germline gives CDR1 SGDLS, CDR2 YYNGEE. The CDR3 length is 14 residues. The V gene end was trimmed by 5 bases and the J gene end by 4 bases; junction bases not matched to a gene: 5. CDR3 amino acids: CASSLGQINEKLFF. CDR3 nucleotide sequence: TGTGCCAGCAGTCTGGGACAGATTAATGAAAAACTGTTTTTT.

The chain is built from TRBV7-2 and TRBJ1-5, with D uncertain. V lost 1 base and J 7 bases, leaving 5 bases between the germline ends. Germline V gene data show CDR1 as SGHTA and CDR2 as FQGNSA. CDR3 length equals 12 residues. The CDR3 nucleotides read TGTGCCAGCAGCTTAGGGAGCCAGCCCCAGCATTTT. It yields the protein CASSLGSQPQHF.

The V and J genes are TRBV9 and TRBJ1-1; D gene unclear. CDR1 SGDLS and CDR2 YYNGEE come from the germline V gene. This CDR3 region has 14 residues. Between the trimmed V and J ends, which lost 1 base and 1 base, there was a span of 8 bases. Here the CDR3 DNA reads TGTGCCAGCAGCGTATCAGGTGGGAACACTGAAGCTTTCTTT. Translation gives CASSVSGGNTEAFF. The full variable domain, in which reference TRBV9 and TRBJ1-1 provide the parts outside the CDR3, is DSGVTQTPKHLITATGQRVTLRCSPRSGDLSVYWYQQSLDQGLQFLIQYYNGEERAKGNILERFSAQQFPDLHSELNLSSLELGDSALYFCASSVSGGNTEAFFGQGTRLTVV.

V gene TRBV2 combines with J gene TRBJ2-5; D may be TRBD1 (6 bases). V was shortened by 6 bases and J by 2 bases, with 10 bases between the two germline ends. The germline CDR1 and CDR2 sequences are SNHLY and FYNNEI. CDR3 length equals 13 residues. The CDR3 here is CASSRGRQETQYF. The CDR3 region has the DNA TGTGCCAGCAGCAGGGGCCGGCAAGAGACCCAGTACTTC.

CDR3 nucleotide sequence: TGCGCCAGCAGCATGCGACAGGGGGACGGCGAGCAGTACTTC. Its protein is CASSMRQGDGEQYF. J is TRBJ2-7 and V is TRBV4-3; 9 bases align to TRBD1. Germline V gene sequence: CDR1 LGHNA, CDR2 YSLEER. The CDR3 is 14 residues long. J gave up 6 bases and V 5 bases, and 8 bases lay outside the gene matches.

This clone has more than one count but fewer than ten. The chain uses TRBV27 and TRBJ2-6, with 8 positions matching TRBD1. The CDR3 extends over 14 amino acids. Germline V gene data show CDR1 as MNHEY and CDR2 as SMNVEV (reference sequence). V lost 2 bases to trimming and J lost 8 bases; unmatched junction nucleotides: 2. DNA for the CDR3: TGTGCCAGCAGTTTAGACAGGGGAACCAACGTCCTGACTTTC. Its protein product is CASSLDRGTNVLTF.

This chain links TRBV7-8 with TRBJ2-5; D may be TRBD2 (5 bases). Germline-derived CDR1 and CDR2 are SGHVS and FQNEAQ. The CDR3 has 16 residues. V was trimmed by 0 bases and J by 4 bases, leaving 15 bases between them. The DNA of the CDR3 is TGTGCCAGCAGCTTAGCGCGGGTGGGAGCCCCAGAGACCCAGTACTTC. Amino acid sequence: CASSLARVGAPETQYF.

The CDR3 reads CAWNRDYQPQHF. As DNA, the CDR3 is TGTGCCTGGAATAGGGACTATCAGCCCCAGCATTTT. The chain uses TRBV30 and TRBJ1-5; a weak D match, TRBD1 (5 bases). The germline gives CDR1 GTSNPN, CDR2 SVGIG (reference sequence). The CDR3 runs 12 residues. Between the trimmed V and J ends, which lost 4 bases and 5 bases, there was a span of 9 bases.

The sample holds a few counts of this clone. The gene calls are TRBV7-2 and TRBJ1-1; 7 bases map to TRBD1. V lost 1 base to trimming and J lost 5 bases; unmatched junction nucleotides: 16. CDR1 and CDR2 from the germline V gene are SGHTA and FQGNSA. This CDR3 spans 18 amino acids. CDR3: CASSLVGGAWQTGTEAFF. For the CDR3, the DNA is TGTGCCAGCAGCTTAGTCGGTGGGGCCTGGCAGACAGGGACTGAAGCTTTCTTT.

The gene calls are TRBV27 and TRBJ1-2; no clear D. V was pared by 1 base and J by 3 bases, with 9 bases between. The CDR3 is 14 amino acids. CDR1 is MNHEY and CDR2 is SMNVEV in the germline V gene (reference sequence). DNA for the CDR3: TGTGCCAGCAGTTTATTCCCCGGGTACTATGGCTACACCTTC. Translating it yields CASSLFPGYYGYTF.

This clone was observed a handful of times. The chain carries TRBV5-1 and TRBJ2-6; D is possibly TRBD1 (6 bases). CDR1 is SGHRS and CDR2 is YFSETQ in the germline V gene. V lost 4 bases and J lost 0, with 14 bases in between. This CDR3 has 17 amino acids. CDR3: CASSPTPTGSGANVLTF. Written as DNA, the CDR3 is TGCGCCAGCAGCCCTACCCCGACAGGCTCTGGGGCCAACGTCCTGACTTTC.

The V call is TRBV18, the J call TRBJ2-5; 11 bases align to TRBD1. The end of the DNA is better explained by TRBJ2-7, so the J call may be wrong. This CDR3 region has 15 residues. Germline CDR1 reads KGHSH; CDR2 reads LQKENI. The CDR3 sequence is CASSLGQGAYYEQYF. The CDR3 DNA reads as TGTGCCAGCTCACTAGGACAGGGGGCTTACTACGAGCAGTACTTC.

The genes are TRBV27 and TRBJ2-7, with D possibly being TRBD1 (6 bases). The germline V and J ends were trimmed by 5 bases and 4 bases, with 15 bases remaining between them. This CDR3 has 14 residues. The germline CDR1 and CDR2 sequences are MNHEY and SMNVEV (reference sequence). In nucleotides, the CDR3 is TGTGCCAGCAGTACGTGGACAGCTAGTTACGAGCAGTACTTC. Amino acids: CASSTWTASYEQYF.

This clone occurred a few times. The V gene is TRBV18, the J gene TRBJ1-1; D is undetermined. The CDR3 totals 15 residues. Trimming removed 3 bases from V and 2 bases from J, with 13 bases in between. Germline assignment: CDR1 KGHSH and CDR2 LQKENI. Here the CDR3 reads CASSPLSTVNTEAFF. CDR3 DNA sequence: TGTGCCAGCTCACCCCTCTCTACAGTAAACACTGAAGCTTTCTTT. The complete variable domain, with remaining parts taken from reference TRBV18 and TRBJ1-1, reads NAGVMQNPRHLVRRRGQEARLRCSPMKGHSHVYWYRQLPEEGLKFMVYLQKENIIDESGMPKERFSAEFPKEGPSILRIQQVVRGDSAAYFCASSPLSTVNTEAFFGQGTRLTVV.

This clone was observed a handful of times. The chain is built from TRBV7-8 and TRBJ2-1; 10 nucleotides line up with TRBD2. Germline V gene data show CDR1 as SGHVS and CDR2 as FQNEAQ. V shed 1 base and J 7 bases; nucleotides not matched to a gene: 4. There are 15 residues in the CDR3. In nucleotides, the CDR3 is TGTGCCAGCAGCTTAGTTCGGACTAGCGGAAATGAGCAGTTCTTC. This codes for CASSLVRTSGNEQFF. The whole variable domain, filled in from reference TRBV7-8 and TRBJ2-1, reads GAGVSQSPRYKVAKRGQDVALRCDPISGHVSLFWYQQALGQGPEFLTYFQNEAQLDKSGLPSDRFFAERPEGSVSTLKIQRTQQEDSAVYLCASSLVRTSGNEQFFGPGTRLTVL.

The J gene is TRBJ2-7, the V gene TRBV5-1; 7 bases align to TRBD1. V dropped 3 bases and J dropped 2; count of bases not matched to a gene: 5. Germline CDR1 SGHRS, CDR2 YFSETQ. This CDR3 has 14 residues. CDR3 in amino acids: CASSSGGIAYEQYF. The DNA for the CDR3 is TGCGCCAGCAGCTCAGGGGGAATCGCCTACGAGCAGTACTTC.

This clone was seen only once. This chain joins TRBV2 and TRBJ2-7, with TRBD2 identical over 11 bases. V dropped 7 bases and J dropped 6; count of bases not matched to a gene: 20. CDR3 length: 18 residues. In germline, CDR1 is SNHLY, CDR2 FYNNEI. CDR3 bases: TGTGCCAGCAAACCTGGGACTAGCGGTTTTTTCGGTCTTACCGAGCAGTACTTC. Its protein product is CASKPGTSGFFGLTEQYF.

The rearrangement links TRBV4-2 to TRBJ2-1, with D possibly matching TRBD2 (7 bases). V was shortened by 0 bases and J by 6 bases, with 12 bases between the two germline ends. The CDR3 is 15 amino acids. Germline V CDR1 and CDR2: LGHNA, YNFKEQ. The CDR3, as DNA: TGTGCCAGCAGCCAAGACCGGGGGGCTTTCAATGAGCAGTTCTTC. It codes for CASSQDRGAFNEQFF.

The rearrangement joins TRBV7-6 to TRBJ2-7, with 10 bases matching TRBD2. The length of the CDR3 is 14 residues. The germline V gene encodes CDR1 SGHVS and CDR2 FNYEAQ. V was clipped by 5 bases and J by 5 bases; unmatched bases: 6. CDR3 DNA sequence: TGTGCCAGCAGCGTTAGCGGGAGGAACCACGAGCAGTACTTC. Protein product: CASSVSGRNHEQYF.

The CDR3 nucleotides read TGTGCCAGCGGATTTTACAGCACTCAATGGGGCTACACCTTC. It translates to CASGFYSTQWGYTF. This chain connects TRBV6-1 to TRBJ1-2; no clear D gene. From germline, CDR1 is MNHNS and CDR2 SASEGT. V dropped 8 bases and J dropped 8 bases, with 21 bases sitting between them. This CDR3 has 14 amino acids.

For the CDR3, the DNA is TGTGCCAGTAGTATGGAAGCGGGACCAGGGTCAGATACGCAGTATTTT. This codes for CASSMEAGPGSDTQYF. The J gene is TRBJ2-3, the V gene TRBV19; TRBD2 aligns across 7 bases. The length of the CDR3 is 16 residues. V gave up 3 bases and J gave up 4 bases; unmatched junction bases: 10. CDR1 is LNHDA, CDR2 SQIVND, per germline (reference sequence).

V usage is TRBV19 and J usage is TRBJ1-2, with 7 bases identical to TRBD1. Germline V gene sequence: CDR1 LNHDA, CDR2 SQIVND (reference sequence). CDR3 size: 19 residues. J was trimmed by 3 bases and V by 3 bases; bases with no gene match: 19. DNA of the CDR3: TGTGCCAGTAGTATTTGGCCCCGCATTCCGGGACAGAGCTACTATGGCTACACCTTC. Translation gives CASSIWPRIPGQSYYGYTF. Supplemented by reference TRBV19 and TRBJ1-2, the full variable domain reads DGGITQSPKYLFRKEGQNVTLSCEQNLNHDAMYWYRQDPGQGLRLIYYSQIVNDFQKGDIAEGYSVSREKKESFPLTVTSAQKNPTAFYLCASSIWPRIPGQSYYGYTFGSGTRLTVV.

The V gene is TRBV15, the J gene TRBJ1-6; D may be TRBD1 (5 bases). The germline V and J ends were trimmed by 4 bases and 7 bases, with 14 bases remaining between them. Germline V gene lookup returns CDR1 LNHNV and CDR2 YYDKDF (reference sequence). The length of the CDR3 is 15 residues. The CDR3: CATSTLQGQNSPLHF. In DNA form, the CDR3 reads TGTGCCACCAGCACCCTTCAGGGTCAGAATTCACCCCTCCACTTT.

This clone occurred a few times. The chain employs TRBV18 and TRBJ2-1; 11 nucleotides agree with TRBD2. Trimming removed 6 bases from V and 6 bases from J; junction bases left unmatched: 7. CDR1 KGHSH and CDR2 LQKENI come from the germline V gene. This CDR3 comprises 15 residues. The CDR3 nucleotides read TGTGCCAGCTCTCCCGAACTAGCGGGAGTCAATGAGCAGTTCTTC. This translates into CASSPELAGVNEQFF.

The V and J genes are TRBV10-3 and TRBJ2-3, with 9 bases lining up with TRBD2. The CDR3 totals 18 residues. Looked up from germline, CDR1 is ENHRY and CDR2 is SYGVKD. V gave up 3 bases and J gave up 0 bases; unmatched junction bases: 10. The CDR3 spells CAISEPTLAGESTDTQYF. DNA for the CDR3: TGTGCCATCAGTGAACCTACTTTAGCGGGGGAGAGCACAGATACGCAGTATTTT.

The CDR3 spells CASSSGQVVQYF. The CDR3, as DNA: TGTGCCAGCAGCTCGGGACAGGTTGTGCAGTACTTC. The chain has TRBV7-2 and TRBJ2-7; 8 bases agree with TRBD1. The CDR3 covers 12 residues. The trim removed 4 bases at V and 9 bases at J, leaving 5 bases unmatched. Germline CDR1 is SGHTA and CDR2 is FQGNSA.

The V call is TRBV20-1, the J call TRBJ2-5; a possible D gene is TRBD1 (6 bases). The CDR3 is 11 amino acids. Germline-derived CDR1 and CDR2 are DFQATT and SNEGSKA (reference sequence). V lost 2 bases and J 11 bases, leaving 12 bases between the germline ends. In DNA form, the CDR3 reads TGCAGTGCTAGAAACACAGGGCTTCAGTACTTC. It is translated as CSARNTGLQYF.

The gene calls are TRBV18 and TRBJ1-2; 7 bases are shared with TRBD1. V shed 6 bases and J 8 bases; nucleotides not matched to a gene: 9. This CDR3 region has 13 residues. Germline CDR1 KGHSH, CDR2 LQKENI. This CDR3 is CASSPDRQWGYTF. DNA for the CDR3: TGTGCCAGCTCCCCGGACAGGCAATGGGGCTACACCTTC.

The chain is built from TRBV19 and TRBJ1-3, with D possibly matching TRBD1 (6 bases). From germline, CDR1 is LNHDA and CDR2 SQIVND (reference sequence). Trimming pared 3 bases from V and 8 bases from J, leaving 20 bases between. The length of the CDR3 is 16 residues. For the CDR3, the DNA is TGTGCCAGTAGTATTTCAGACAGGCCGGGCCCGGACACCATATATTTT. This codes for CASSISDRPGPDTIYF.

V usage is TRBV27 and J usage is TRBJ1-4, with D unclear. The CDR3 consists of 15 residues. The germline V gene has CDR1 MNHEY and CDR2 SMNVEV (reference sequence). Between the trimmed V and J ends, which lost 0 bases and 7 bases, there was a span of 12 bases. The CDR3 DNA is TGTGCCAGCAGTTTATCAGGCGAAGGAGGTGAAAAACTGTTTTTT. It yields the protein CASSLSGEGGEKLFF.